Listed below are T cell receptor beta chains from one sample, sequenced in a study of cytomegalovirus exposure and HLA in healthy donors. The method was immunoSEQ multiplex PCR; TCRdb's version includes in-frame clones alone and lacks a portion of them. Recorded for this sample: fewer than 150,000 clones. The sequenced material came from PBMCs. The receptors stem from a man aged 35 to 55 in good health and CMV-seronegative. Both conserved end residues are part of each CDR3. The D gene is left open where the match is weak.

TRBD2,TRBV10-3,TRBJ2-7,TGTGCCATCAGTGAGTCGGGGGCTAGCGGGGGCTACGAGCAGTACTTC,CAISESGASGGYEQYF
TRBD1,TRBV11-3,TRBJ2-7,TGTGCCAGCAGCCGGACAGGGTATTACGAGCAGTACTTC,CASSRTGYYEQYF
NA,TRBV7-2,TRBJ2-3,TGTGCCAGCTCTGGGGGGAGAGGAGATACGCAGTATTTT,CASSGGRGDTQYF
NA,TRBV2,TRBJ1-1,TGTGCCAGCAGTCAGGGTATGAACACTGAAGCTTTCTTT,CASSQGMNTEAFF
TRBD2,TRBV29-1,TRBJ2-1,TGCAGCGTTTCAGCGGGGGACAATGAGCAGTTCTTC,CSVSAGDNEQFF
NA,TRBV2,TRBJ1-1,TGTGCCACCACCAGGGATTTGAACACTGAAGCTTTCTTT,CATTRDLNTEAFF
NA,TRBV4-2,TRBJ1-2,TGTGCCAGCAGCCAAGAAACGGGAGGCTATGGCTACACCTTC,CASSQETGGYGYTF
TRBD1,TRBV29-1,TRBJ2-7,TGCAGCCACTCTGGACAGGGGAACGAGCAGTACTTC,CSHSGQGNEQYF
NA,TRBV28,TRBJ2-5,TGTGCCAGCAACCCAGGGACTTATGAAGAGACCCAGTACTTC,CASNPGTYEETQYF
NA,TRBV18,TRBJ2-4,TGTGCCAGCTCACCTCCCCCCGGGGACATTCAGTACTTC,CASSPPPGDIQYF
TRBD2,TRBV9,TRBJ2-2,TGTGCCAGCAGCCGGGAGGGGCGAGCAAACACCGGGGAGCTGTTTTTT,CASSREGRANTGELFF
NA,TRBV27,TRBJ1-5,TGTGCCAGCAGCGGTACAGGCCTGCCCCAGCATTTT,CASSGTGLPQHF
NA,TRBV7-3,TRBJ1-3,TGTGCCAGCAGCCCGTACCAGGGAAACACCATATATTTT,CASSPYQGNTIYF
NA,TRBV11-2,TRBJ2-7,TGTGCCAGCACCCCTCCTTCCTACGAGCAGTACTTC,CASTPPSYEQYF
NA,TRBV5-1,TRBJ1-1,TGCGCCAGCAGCTTGGCAGGGGATGGGAAGGCTTTCTTT,CASSLAGDGKAFF
NA,TRBV29-1,TRBJ1-4,TGCAGCCAGGGACATCCGGCAACTAATGAAAAACTGTTTTTT,CSQGHPATNEKLFF
TRBD2,TRBV12-5,TRBJ2-7,TGTGCTAGTGGCCCCACGCCCAAAGCGGGGGGCGTGAATTTACACTACGAGCAGTACTTC,CASGPTPKAGGVNLHYEQYF
NA,TRBV4-2,TRBJ1-4,TGTGCCAGCAGACCGGGTAATGAAAAACTGTTTTTT,CASRPGNEKLFF
TRBD1,TRBV23-1,TRBJ2-5,TGCGCCAGCAGTCGTCCGGGACAGGGGGAAGAGACCCAGTACTTC,CASSRPGQGEETQYF
NA,TRBV5-6,TRBJ2-7,TGTGCCAGCAGCTTGGGGGGCACTACCTACGAGCAGTACTTC,CASSLGGTTYEQYF